Detailed here is one TCR beta chain. This entry belongs to a study of human T cells and chemical hapten exposure. MiXCR, applied by TCRdb to the RACE reads, yields one record per CDR3 protein. The table records 340,000 or so distinct CDR3 sequences, around 7% of them present only once. Time point described: patch test 1, 2 weeks after DPC sensitization. Treatment described: therapeutic diphenylcyclopropenone sensitization with weekly scalp DPC. The sequencing used whole blood, collected in connection with sensitization to the hapten diphenylcyclopropenone (DPC). The clonotype comes from a woman aged 18-29 years with alopecia areata. Some clones in this sample may be carry-over from other donors' samples.

The CDR3 nucleotides read TGTGCCAGCAGTTATCGTCCCGGGACAGGGAATAAGCAGTACTTC. Translating it yields CASSYRPGTGNKQYF. The V call is TRBV6-6, the J call TRBJ2-7, with 9 nucleotides matching TRBD1. V gave up 3 bases and J gave up 8 bases; unmatched junction bases: 11. CDR3 length equals 15 residues. The V gene's germline CDR1 is MNHNY and CDR2 SVGAGI (reference sequence).